This T cell receptor (beta chain) originates from a study of T cell changes during pregnancy in multiple sclerosis. Sequencing used immunoSEQ multiplex PCR; TCRdb keeps in-frame clones, though not all of them. The sample holds around 17,000 clones, approximately 96% seen once. Germline V gives CDR1 LNHDA, CDR2 SQIVND (reference sequence). The CDR3 has 15 residues. Trimming removed 1 base from V and 8 bases from J, with 17 bases in between. This rearrangement joins TRBV19 to TRBJ1-2, with D possibly matching TRBD1 (5 bases). The source is a female donor with multiple sclerosis, enrolled in a pregnancy study. Sequencing used peripheral blood, obtained in the third trimester of pregnancy. CDR3 region: CASSIGGVRGTGYTF. Written as DNA, the CDR3 is TGTGCCAGTAGTATAGGGGGGGTGCGGGGGACCGGCTACACCTTC.